This TCR beta chain was obtained from a study of neoadjuvant anti-PD-1 for oral cavity cancer. Broader study findings: Higher pretreatment Treg/Th17 ratios tracked higher pretreatment blood clonality.

The CDR3 extends over 14 amino acids. From germline, CDR1 is SGHTA and CDR2 FQGNSA. For this clone: The antigen is unknown. An end of the junction differs from the germline gene, which may be a read error.

Here immunoSEQ multiplex PCR was the method, and the copy in TCRdb shows in-frame clones only, minus some. The sample yields some 15,000 clones, just over 70% seen once. The sample consisted of PBMCs, taken before nivolumab (anti-PD-1) treatment. The origin of this receptor is a person aged 40-85 years with oral cavity squamous cell carcinoma. The chain employs TRBV7-2 and TRBJ2-7; D may be TRBD2 (5 bases). The CDR3 sequence: CASSRGLLSHEQYF. CDR3 sequence (DNA): TGTGCCAGCAGCCGAGGACTCCTCTCCCACGAGCAGTACTTC.